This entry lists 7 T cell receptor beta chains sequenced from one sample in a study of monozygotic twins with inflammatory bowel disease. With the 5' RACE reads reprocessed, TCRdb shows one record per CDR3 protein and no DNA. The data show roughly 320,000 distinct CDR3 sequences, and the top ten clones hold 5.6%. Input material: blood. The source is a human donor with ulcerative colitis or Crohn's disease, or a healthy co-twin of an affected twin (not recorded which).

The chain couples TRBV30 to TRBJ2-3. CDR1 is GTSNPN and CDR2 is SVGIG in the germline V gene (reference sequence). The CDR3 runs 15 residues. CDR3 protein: CAWSDNSISTDTQYF.

Here the CDR3 reads CASRRQGSETQYF. The chain combines TRBV27 with TRBJ2-5; TCRdb lists TRBD1, though no DNA is available to test this call. The V gene's germline CDR1 is MNHEY and CDR2 SMNVEV (reference sequence). The CDR3 is 13 amino acids.

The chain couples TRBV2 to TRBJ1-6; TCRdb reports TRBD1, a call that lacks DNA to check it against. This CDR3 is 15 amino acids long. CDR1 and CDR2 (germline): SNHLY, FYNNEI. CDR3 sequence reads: CASKRTGGSNSPLHF.

CDR3 protein: CASSFDSNQPQHF. This sequence joins TRBV12-3 or TRBV12-4 and TRBJ1-5. The CDR3 extends over 13 amino acids.

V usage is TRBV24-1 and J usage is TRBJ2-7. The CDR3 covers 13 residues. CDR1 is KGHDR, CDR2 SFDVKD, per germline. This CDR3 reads CATSDHSAYEQYF.

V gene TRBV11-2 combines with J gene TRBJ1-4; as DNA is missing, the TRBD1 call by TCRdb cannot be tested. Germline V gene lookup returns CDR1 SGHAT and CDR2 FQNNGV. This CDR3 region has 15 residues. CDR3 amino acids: CASSPTTGLREKLFF. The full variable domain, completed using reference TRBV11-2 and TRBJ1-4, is EAGVAQSPRYKIIEKRQSVAFWCNPISGHATLYWYQQILGQGPKLLIQFQNNGVVDDSQLPKDRFSAERLKGVDSTLKIQPAKLEDSAVYLCASSPTTGLREKLFFGSGTQLSVL.

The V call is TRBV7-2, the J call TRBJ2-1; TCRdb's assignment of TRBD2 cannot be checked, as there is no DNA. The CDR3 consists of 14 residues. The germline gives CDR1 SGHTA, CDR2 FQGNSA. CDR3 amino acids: CASSWGLRDNEQFF.